The rows below give T cell receptor beta chains drawn from one sample of a study of T cell changes during pregnancy in multiple sclerosis. Sequenced by immunoSEQ multiplex PCR; TCRdb stores in-frame clones only, minus some. Among about 100,000 clones listed, around 92% were seen once. The sequenced sample was peripheral blood, obtained after pregnancy. All receptors come from a female donor with multiple sclerosis, enrolled in a pregnancy study. The CDR3 runs from the conserved cysteine through the conserved F or W. D genes are given only for firm matches. Some rows have no size entry. The others give once, few or many, or a class for an expanded clone.

D | J | length | V | size | CDR3 | DNA
TRBD1 | TRBJ2-2 | 15 | TRBV10-3 | once | CAINRQGDNTGELFF | TGTGCCATCAATAGACAGGGCGATAACACCGGGGAGCTGTTTTTT
TRBD1 | TRBJ2-7 | 17 | TRBV10-3 | . | CAISDSPGQGTDYEQYF | TGTGCCATCAGTGATTCTCCCGGACAGGGGACTGACTACGAGCAGTACTTC
TRBD1 | TRBJ1-5 | 15 | TRBV2 | once | CASSRTGSGNQPQHF | TGTGCCAGCAGCCGGACAGGGTCGGGCAATCAGCCCCAGCATTTT
. | TRBJ2-7 | 15 | TRBV6-5 | . | CASSTLASRAYEQYF | TGTGCCAGCAGTACGCTAGCGTCTCGGGCCTACGAGCAGTACTTC
. | TRBJ2-5 | 12 | TRBV6-5 | . | CASSYVGETQYF | TGTGCCAGCAGTTACGTGGGCGAGACCCAGTACTTC
. | TRBJ1-2 | 11 | TRBV28 | . | CAGGGARGYTF | TGTGCCGGAGGGGGGGCGCGGGGCTACACCTTC
. | TRBJ1-5 | 15 | TRBV28 | . | CASSLVGQGNQPQHF | TGTGCCAGCAGTTTGGTGGGTCAGGGCAATCAGCCCCAGCATTTT
TRBD2 | TRBJ2-1 | 15 | TRBV5-6 | . | CASSRGSGDYNEQFF | TGTGCCAGCAGCCGGGGTAGCGGGGACTACAATGAGCAGTTCTTC
. | TRBJ2-7 | 15 | TRBV4-3 | . | CASSQDRGQYYEQYF | TGCGCCAGCAGCCAAGATCGTGGCCAATACTACGAGCAGTACTTC
TRBD2 | TRBJ2-1 | 21 | TRBV19 | . | CASSIAVGTRSQAVAYNEQFF | TGTGCCAGTAGTATAGCTGTGGGGACTAGATCACAAGCGGTGGCCTACAATGAGCAGTTCTTC
TRBD2 | TRBJ2-3 | 20 | TRBV28 | . | CASSLIGLAGEGGSPDTQYF | TGTGCCAGCAGTTTAATAGGACTAGCGGGAGAGGGGGGGAGCCCAGATACGCAGTATTTT
TRBD2 | TRBJ2-7 | 14 | TRBV19 | . | CASSGRAGTYEQYF | TGTGCCAGTAGCGGGAGGGCAGGGACCTACGAGCAGTACTTC
TRBD1 | TRBJ2-5 | 15 | TRBV5-1 | . | CASSASGTGGETQYF | TGCGCCAGCAGCGCCTCCGGGACAGGGGGGGAGACCCAGTACTTC
TRBD1 | TRBJ1-2 | 14 | TRBV27 | . | CASSFNRGPGGYTF | TGTGCCAGCAGTTTCAACAGGGGGCCGGGTGGCTACACCTTC
. | TRBJ2-7 | 13 | TRBV5-1 | . | CASSPGQFYEQYF | TGCGCCAGCAGCCCCGGACAGTTCTACGAGCAGTACTTC
TRBD2 | TRBJ2-1 | 13 | TRBV6-1 | . | CASRGLAEREQFF | TGTGCCAGCAGGGGACTAGCGGAACGAGAGCAGTTCTTC
. | TRBJ1-1 | 13 | TRBV9 | . | CASSPTGIPEAFF | TGTGCCAGCAGCCCGACCGGGATCCCTGAAGCTTTCTTT
TRBD2 | TRBJ2-7 | 15 | TRBV6-1 | . | CASNPRGVADYEQYF | TGTGCCAGCAATCCCCGGGGGGTAGCGGACTACGAGCAGTACTTC
. | TRBJ1-2 | 15 | TRBV6-5 | . | CASSYSGRANYGYTF | TGTGCCAGCAGTTACTCGGGGAGGGCTAACTATGGCTACACCTTC
. | TRBJ2-7 | 16 | TRBV7-8 | . | CASSLREGRLNYEQYF | TGTGCCAGCAGCTTAAGGGAAGGTAGACTAAACTACGAGCAGTACTTC
TRBD2 | TRBJ2-1 | 16 | TRBV7-9 | . | CASSYTAGGLGNEQFF | TGTGCCAGCAGCTATACAGCGGGGGGGTTGGGCAATGAGCAGTTCTTC
. | TRBJ1-6 | 12 | TRBV6-6 | few | CASSTGNSPLHF | TGTGCCAGCAGCACAGGGAATTCACCCCTCCACTTT
TRBD1 | TRBJ2-7 | 18 | TRBV7-9 | . | CASSLPLIGTGPTYEQYF | TGTGCCAGCAGCTTACCTTTGATTGGGACAGGGCCCACCTACGAGCAGTACTTC
TRBD2 | TRBJ2-3 | 15 | TRBV30 | . | CAWSVSSGRANTQYF | TGTGCCTGGAGTGTCTCTAGCGGGAGGGCCAATACGCAGTATTTT
. | TRBJ2-1 | 10 | TRBV29-1 | . | CSAVGNEQFF | TGCAGCGCCGTCGGTAATGAGCAGTTCTTC
. | TRBJ2-1 | 14 | TRBV5-6 | . | CASSLVGSDGEQFF | TGTGCCAGCAGCTTGGTGGGGAGCGATGGTGAGCAGTTCTTC
TRBD1 | TRBJ1-4 | 16 | TRBV6-6 | . | CASSLLMGQGAEKLFF | TGTGCCAGCAGCCTGTTAATGGGACAGGGGGCTGAAAAACTGTTTTTT
TRBD2 | TRBJ2-2 | 15 | TRBV10-2 | . | CASRASGSNTGELFF | TGCGCCAGCAGAGCTAGCGGGAGCAACACCGGGGAGCTGTTTTTT
. | TRBJ1-6 | 10 | TRBV2 | few | CASGGSPLHF | TGTGCCAGCGGAGGATCACCCCTCCACTTT
. | TRBJ1-2 | 13 | TRBV30 | once | CAWSVPPLTTATF | TGTGCCTGGAGTGTACCGCCGTTAACCACAGCCACCTTC
. | TRBJ1-4 | 18 | TRBV4-3 | . | CASSRTKGGAPENEKLFF | TGCGCCAGCAGCCGAACAAAGGGGGGGGCGCCGGAAAATGAAAAACTGTTTTTT
. | TRBJ1-6 | 14 | TRBV5-1 | . | CASSLGAENSPLHF | TGCGCCAGCAGCTTGGGAGCGGAAAATTCACCCCTCCACTTT
. | TRBJ2-5 | 13 | TRBV30 | . | CAWSVPGIETQYF | TGTGCCTGGAGTGTACCGGGGATCGAGACCCAGTACTTC
. | TRBJ1-6 | 14 | TRBV2 | . | CASSESRHNSPLHF | TGTGCCAGCAGTGAATCGCGGCATAATTCACCCCTCCACTTT
. | TRBJ2-4 | 15 | TRBV28 | . | CASSPRGSAKNIQYF | TGTGCCAGCAGTCCCAGGGGCTCAGCCAAAAACATTCAGTACTTC
TRBD1 | TRBJ1-2 | 15 | TRBV9 | . | CASSPGQGRLGGYTF | TGTGCCAGCAGCCCAGGACAGGGCCGATTGGGGGGCTACACCTTC
TRBD1 | TRBJ2-1 | 15 | TRBV7-6 | . | CASSFPGQGANEQFF | TGTGCCAGCAGTTTCCCGGGACAGGGGGCAAATGAGCAGTTCTTC
TRBD1 | TRBJ2-1 | 14 | TRBV27 | . | CASSLDRGNNEQFF | TGTGCCAGCAGTTTGGACAGGGGGAACAATGAGCAGTTCTTC
. | TRBJ2-1 | 14 | TRBV27 | . | CASSSTFTYNEQFF | TGTGCCAGCAGTTCAACGTTTACTTACAATGAGCAGTTCTTC
. | TRBJ2-3 | 14 | TRBV28 | . | CASSLTGGADTQYF | TGTGCCAGCAGTTTAACGGGGGGCGCAGATACGCAGTATTTT
. | TRBJ1-6 | 14 | TRBV28 | . | CASSRYGNNSPLHF | TGTGCCAGCAGCCGTTACGGGAATAATTCACCCCTCCACTTT
TRBD1 | TRBJ2-7 | 15 | TRBV7-9 | . | CASSRTTGQAYEQYF | TGTGCCAGCAGCCGCACCACGGGACAGGCCTACGAGCAGTACTTC
. | TRBJ1-3 | 11 | TRBV15 | few | CATSREGEMDF | TGTGCCACCAGCAGAGAAGGGGAAATGGATTTT
TRBD1 | TRBJ1-2 | 13 | TRBV10-3 | . | CAISEWDSYGYTF | TGTGCCATCAGTGAATGGGACAGCTATGGCTACACCTTC
. | TRBJ2-1 | 16 | TRBV7-2 | . | CASSLTSTQDYNEQFF | TGTGCCAGCAGCTTAACGTCTACTCAGGATTACAATGAGCAGTTCTTC